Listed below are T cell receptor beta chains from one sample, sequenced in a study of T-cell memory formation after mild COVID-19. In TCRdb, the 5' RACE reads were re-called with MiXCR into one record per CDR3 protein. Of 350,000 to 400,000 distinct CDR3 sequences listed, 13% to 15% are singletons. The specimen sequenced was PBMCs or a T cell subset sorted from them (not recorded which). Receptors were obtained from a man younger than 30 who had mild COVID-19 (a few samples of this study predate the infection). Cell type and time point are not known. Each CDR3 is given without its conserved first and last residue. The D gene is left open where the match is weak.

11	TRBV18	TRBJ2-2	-	ASSQGVRGELF
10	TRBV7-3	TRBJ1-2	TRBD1	ASTVQGGGYT
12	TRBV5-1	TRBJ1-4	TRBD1	ASSSGTGVEKLF
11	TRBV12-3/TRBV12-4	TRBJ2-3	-	ASSIRVTDTQY
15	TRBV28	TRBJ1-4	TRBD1	ASSHKQGARANEKLF
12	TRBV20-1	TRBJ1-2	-	SARDRRGDDGYT
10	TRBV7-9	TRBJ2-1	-	ASSLIANEQF
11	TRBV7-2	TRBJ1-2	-	ASSFLGARGYT
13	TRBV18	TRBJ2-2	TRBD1	ASSSLTGHTGELF
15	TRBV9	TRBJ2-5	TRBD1	ASSKNSGQGAFETQY
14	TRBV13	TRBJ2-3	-	ASSPLRETTTDTQY
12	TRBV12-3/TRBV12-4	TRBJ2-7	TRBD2	ASRWTSATYEQY
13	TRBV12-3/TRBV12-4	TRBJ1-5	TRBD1	ASSFSRQGYQPQH
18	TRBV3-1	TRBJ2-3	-	ASSQVRGFYSFTSTDTQY
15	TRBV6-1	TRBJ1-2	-	ASSLMIAAGAYRGYT
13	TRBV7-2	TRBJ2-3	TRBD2	ASSTPSGGTDTQY
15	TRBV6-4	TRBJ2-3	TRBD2	ASPMVAGNCREDTQY
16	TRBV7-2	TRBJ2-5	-	ASSPGAFSGWYQETQY
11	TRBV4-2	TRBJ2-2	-	ASSRSEAGELF
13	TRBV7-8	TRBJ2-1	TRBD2	ASRKERGSYNEQF
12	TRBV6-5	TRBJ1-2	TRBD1	ASSTQGFGYGYT
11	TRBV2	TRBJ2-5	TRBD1	ASSGQGEETQY
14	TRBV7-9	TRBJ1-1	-	ASSLLLLNPRTEAF
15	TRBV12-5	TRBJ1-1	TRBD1	ASGLRVPGQGITEAF
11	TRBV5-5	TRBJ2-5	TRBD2	ASSAGVRETQY
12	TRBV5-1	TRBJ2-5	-	ASSSPVRGETQY
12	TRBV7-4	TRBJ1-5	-	ASSLIRICQPQH
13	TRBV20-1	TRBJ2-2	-	SARDKERGTGELF
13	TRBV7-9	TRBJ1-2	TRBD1	ASSWSGQGAYGYT
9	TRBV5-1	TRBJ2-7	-	ASSLMYEQY
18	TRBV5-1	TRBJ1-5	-	ASSSTPGRIIRGSNQPQH
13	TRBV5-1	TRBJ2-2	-	ASGAGTGDTGELF
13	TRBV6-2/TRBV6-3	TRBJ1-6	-	ASSYQRGADSPLH
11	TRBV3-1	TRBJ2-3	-	ASRPPLGDTQY
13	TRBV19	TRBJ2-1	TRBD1	ASIPPGQGDNEQF
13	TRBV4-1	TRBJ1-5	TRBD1	ASSQGQGAAQPQH
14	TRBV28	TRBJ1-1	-	ASSSPQGSRNTEAF